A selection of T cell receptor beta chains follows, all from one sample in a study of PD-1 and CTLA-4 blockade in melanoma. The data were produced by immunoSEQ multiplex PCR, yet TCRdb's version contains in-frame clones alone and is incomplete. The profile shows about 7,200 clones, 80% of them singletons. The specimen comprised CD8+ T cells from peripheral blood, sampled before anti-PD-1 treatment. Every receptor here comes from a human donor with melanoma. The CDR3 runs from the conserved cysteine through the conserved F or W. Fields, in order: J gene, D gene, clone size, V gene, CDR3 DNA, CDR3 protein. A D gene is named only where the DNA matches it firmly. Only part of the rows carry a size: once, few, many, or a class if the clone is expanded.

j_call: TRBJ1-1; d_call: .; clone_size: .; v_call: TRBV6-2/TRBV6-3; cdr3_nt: TGTGCCAGCAGCCCAACTAGGAGTGAAGCTTTCTTT; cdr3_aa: CASSPTRSEAFF
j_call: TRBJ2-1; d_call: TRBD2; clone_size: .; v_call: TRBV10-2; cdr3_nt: TGCGCCAGCAGACGTGGCGGAGCGGGAGGCCAAGCCGTCCATGAGCAGTTCTTC; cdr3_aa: CASRRGGAGGQAVHEQFF
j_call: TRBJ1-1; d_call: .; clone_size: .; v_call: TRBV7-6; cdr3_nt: TGTGCCAGCAGCTTAGTAAGCGGCGGGAACACTGAAGCTTTCTTT; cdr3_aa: CASSLVSGGNTEAFF
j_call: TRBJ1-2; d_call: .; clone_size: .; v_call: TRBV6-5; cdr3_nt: TGTGCCAGCAGTTACGGGGCGACACAATCGCGCACCTTC; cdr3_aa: CASSYGATQSRTF
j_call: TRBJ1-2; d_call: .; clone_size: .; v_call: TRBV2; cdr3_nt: TGTACCTGGAACTCGGGTGAGCGCTATGGCTACACCTTC; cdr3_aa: CTWNSGERYGYTF
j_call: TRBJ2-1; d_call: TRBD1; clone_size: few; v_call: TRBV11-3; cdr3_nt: TGTGCCAGCAGCTTAAGGGTCCGTCCAGGGGGTTTTAATGAGCAGTTCTTC; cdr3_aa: CASSLRVRPGGFNEQFF
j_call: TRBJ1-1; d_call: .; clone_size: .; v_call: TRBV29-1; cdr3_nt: TGCAGCGTTGAAGAGAGTTGGGACCACACTGAAGCTTTCTTT; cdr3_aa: CSVEESWDHTEAFF
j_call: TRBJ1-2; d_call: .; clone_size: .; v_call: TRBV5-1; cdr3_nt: TGCGCCAGCACAGGCCGGGACCTTGGGGACTATGGCTACACCTTC; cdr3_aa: CASTGRDLGDYGYTF
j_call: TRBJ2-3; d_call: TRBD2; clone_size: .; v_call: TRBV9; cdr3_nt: TGTGCCAGCAGCGTCCCAGCGGGGGCGGATACGCAGTATTTT; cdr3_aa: CASSVPAGADTQYF
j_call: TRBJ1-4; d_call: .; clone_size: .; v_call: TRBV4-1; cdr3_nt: TGCGCCAGCAGCCAAGATAGTCTTAGGCTACAAGACGGGAATGAAAAACTGTTTTTT; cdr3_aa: CASSQDSLRLQDGNEKLFF
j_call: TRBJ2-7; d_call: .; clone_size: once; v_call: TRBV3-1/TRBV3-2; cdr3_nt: TGTGCCAGCAGCCAAGTGGGGGCGGTTTACGAGCAGTACTTC; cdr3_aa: CASSQVGAVYEQYF
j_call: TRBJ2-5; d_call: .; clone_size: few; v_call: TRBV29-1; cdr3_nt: TGCAGCGTTGAAGATGATGGGACATCCGTCGAGACCCAGTACTTC; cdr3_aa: CSVEDDGTSVETQYF
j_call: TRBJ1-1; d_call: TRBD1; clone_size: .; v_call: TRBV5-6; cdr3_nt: TGTGCCAGCAGCTCGGACAGGCGGGGAGCTTTCTTT; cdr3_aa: CASSSDRRGAFF
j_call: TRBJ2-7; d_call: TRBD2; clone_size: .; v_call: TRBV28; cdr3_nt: TGTGCCAGCAGTTATAGCGGGAGGACCCCTACCTACGAGCAGTACTTC; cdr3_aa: CASSYSGRTPTYEQYF
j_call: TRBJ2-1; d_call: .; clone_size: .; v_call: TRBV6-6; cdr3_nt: TGTGCCAGCAGTTACTCGGCAAACAATGAGCAGTTCTTC; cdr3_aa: CASSYSANNEQFF
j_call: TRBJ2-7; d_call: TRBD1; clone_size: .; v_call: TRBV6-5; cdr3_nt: TGTGCCAGCAGAGACAGGGGTTCTGGCGAGCAGTACTTC; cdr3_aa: CASRDRGSGEQYF
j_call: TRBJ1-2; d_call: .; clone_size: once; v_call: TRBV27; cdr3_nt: TGTGCCAGCAGTTTATCTCAGCAGGTTGGAGGCTACACCTTC; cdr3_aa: CASSLSQQVGGYTF
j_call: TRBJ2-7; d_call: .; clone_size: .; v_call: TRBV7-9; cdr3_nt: TGTGCCAGCAGCTTAGTACAGGGAGCTAGAAACGAGCAGTACTTC; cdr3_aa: CASSLVQGARNEQYF
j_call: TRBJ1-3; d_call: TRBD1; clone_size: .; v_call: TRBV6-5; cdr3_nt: TGTGCCAGCAGTTTCGACAGGGCTGGAAACACCATATATTTT; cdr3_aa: CASSFDRAGNTIYF
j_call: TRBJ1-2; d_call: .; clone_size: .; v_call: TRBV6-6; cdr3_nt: TGTGCCAGCAGTCCCCAGGGTTTTGATGGCTACACCTTC; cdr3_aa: CASSPQGFDGYTF
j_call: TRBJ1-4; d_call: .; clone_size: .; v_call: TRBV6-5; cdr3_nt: TGTGCCAGCAGTTACTGGGGGGCAACTAATGAAAAACTGTTTTTT; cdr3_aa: CASSYWGATNEKLFF
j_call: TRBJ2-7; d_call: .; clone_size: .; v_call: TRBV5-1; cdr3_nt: TGCGCCAGCAGCTTACGGGACCCAGGAAGCTACGAGCAGTACTTC; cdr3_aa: CASSLRDPGSYEQYF
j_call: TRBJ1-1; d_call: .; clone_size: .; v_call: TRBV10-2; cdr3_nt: TGCGCCAGCAGTGGGGGGAGGGACACTGAAGCTTTCTTT; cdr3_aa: CASSGGRDTEAFF
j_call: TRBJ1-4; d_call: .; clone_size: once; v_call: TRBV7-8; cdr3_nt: TGTGCCAGCAGCTCCTTTCCCGACCAACCGCGAGAAAAACTGTTTTTT; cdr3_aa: CASSSFPDQPREKLFF
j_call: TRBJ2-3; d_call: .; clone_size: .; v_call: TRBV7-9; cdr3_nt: TGTGCCAGCAGCCGTCCCACAGATACGCAGTATTTT; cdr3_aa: CASSRPTDTQYF
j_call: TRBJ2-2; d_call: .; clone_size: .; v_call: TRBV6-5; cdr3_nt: TGTGCCAGCAGTTACGAGGGTCTCACCGGGGAGCTGTTTTTT; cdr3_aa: CASSYEGLTGELFF
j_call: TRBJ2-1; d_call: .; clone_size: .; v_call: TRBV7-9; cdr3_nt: TGTGCCAGCAGCTTAGCGGAGAGGGCCTCAAATGAGCAGTTCTTC; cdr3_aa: CASSLAERASNEQFF
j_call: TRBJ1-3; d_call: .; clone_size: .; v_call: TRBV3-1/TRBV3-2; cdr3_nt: TGTGCCAGCAGCCATGAACAGGGAGTCGGTGGAAACACCATATATTTT; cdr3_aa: CASSHEQGVGGNTIYF
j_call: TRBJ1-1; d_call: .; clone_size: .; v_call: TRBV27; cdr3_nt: TGTGCCAGCAGTTTAGCGGAGAACACTGAAGCTTTCTTT; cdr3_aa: CASSLAENTEAFF
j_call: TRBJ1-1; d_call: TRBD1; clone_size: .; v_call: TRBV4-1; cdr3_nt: TGCGCCAGCACCGGGACAGATATGAACACTGAAGCTTTCTTT; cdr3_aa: CASTGTDMNTEAFF
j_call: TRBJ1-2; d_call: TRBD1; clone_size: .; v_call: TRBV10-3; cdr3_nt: TGTGCCATCAGTGAGTCGCGGGGGAGGGGGCGCGACTATGGCTACACCTTC; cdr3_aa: CAISESRGRGRDYGYTF
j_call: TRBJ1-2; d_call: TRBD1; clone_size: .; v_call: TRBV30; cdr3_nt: TGTGCCTGGAGCACCGGGACAGGATTGGGAGGCTACACCTTC; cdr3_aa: CAWSTGTGLGGYTF
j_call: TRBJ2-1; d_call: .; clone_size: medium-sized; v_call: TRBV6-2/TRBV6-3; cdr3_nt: TGTGCCAGCAGTTACTCGCAAGGAGGTGAGCAGTTCTTC; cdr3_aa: CASSYSQGGEQFF
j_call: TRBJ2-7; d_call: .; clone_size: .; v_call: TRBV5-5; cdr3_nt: TGTGCCAGCACCCCGGACGAATTTCCCTACGAGCAGTACTTC; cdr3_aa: CASTPDEFPYEQYF
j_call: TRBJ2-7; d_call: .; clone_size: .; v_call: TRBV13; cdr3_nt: TGTGCCAGCAGGTTACAGGGAGACGAGCAGTACTTC; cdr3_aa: CASRLQGDEQYF
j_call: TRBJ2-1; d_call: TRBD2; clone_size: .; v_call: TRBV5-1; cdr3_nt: TGCGCCAGCAGCACTAGCGGGGGGGTTAATGAGCAGTTCTTC; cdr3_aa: CASSTSGGVNEQFF
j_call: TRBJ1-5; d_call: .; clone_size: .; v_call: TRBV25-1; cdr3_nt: TGTGCCAGCAGTGATCAGCCCCAGCATTTT; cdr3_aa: CASSDQPQHF
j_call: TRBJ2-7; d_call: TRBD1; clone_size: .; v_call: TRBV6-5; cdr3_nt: TGTGCCAGCAGTCCCGGGACAGGAGGCAACGAGCAGTACTTC; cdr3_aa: CASSPGTGGNEQYF
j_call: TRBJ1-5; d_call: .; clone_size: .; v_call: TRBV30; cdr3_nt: TGTGCCTGGGCCTACAGGGAGTCTAAGCCCCAGCATTTT; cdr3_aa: CAWAYRESKPQHF
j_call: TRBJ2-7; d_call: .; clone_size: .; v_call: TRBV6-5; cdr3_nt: TGTGCCAGCACAACAAAGAGGGAGAAGGTGGGCGAGCAGTACTTC; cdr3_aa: CASTTKREKVGEQYF
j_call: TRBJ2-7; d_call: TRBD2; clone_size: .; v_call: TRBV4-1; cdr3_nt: TGCGCCAGCAGCCCCCAAGGGGCGGGAGGGACCTCCTACGAGCAGTACTTC; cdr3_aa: CASSPQGAGGTSYEQYF
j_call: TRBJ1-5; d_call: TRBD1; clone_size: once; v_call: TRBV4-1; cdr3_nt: TGCGCCAGCAGCCCGGACAGGGACGCGCAGCCCCAGCATTTT; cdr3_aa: CASSPDRDAQPQHF
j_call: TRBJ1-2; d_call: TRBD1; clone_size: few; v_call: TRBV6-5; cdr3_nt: TGTGCCAGCAGCCCAGGGGGCGGGATCGCCTATGGCTACACCTTC; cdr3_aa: CASSPGGGIAYGYTF
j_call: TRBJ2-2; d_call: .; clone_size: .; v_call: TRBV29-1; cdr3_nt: TGCAGCGTTCCCGGCACCGGGGAGCTGTTTTTT; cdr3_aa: CSVPGTGELFF
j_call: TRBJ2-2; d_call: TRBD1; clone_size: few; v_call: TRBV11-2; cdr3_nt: TGTGCCAGCAGCTTCCCTAGGGACAGGATAAACACCGGGGAGCTGTTTTTT; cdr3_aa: CASSFPRDRINTGELFF
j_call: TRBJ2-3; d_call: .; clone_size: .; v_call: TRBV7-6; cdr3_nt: TGTGCCAGCAGCTTAGTCCGTAGGGGCAGCACAGATACGCAGTATTTT; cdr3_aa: CASSLVRRGSTDTQYF
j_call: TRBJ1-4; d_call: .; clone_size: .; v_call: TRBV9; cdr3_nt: TGTGCCAGCAGCGCCCCCTCGGGGGGCAGGAGTGAAAAACTGTTTTTT; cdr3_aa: CASSAPSGGRSEKLFF